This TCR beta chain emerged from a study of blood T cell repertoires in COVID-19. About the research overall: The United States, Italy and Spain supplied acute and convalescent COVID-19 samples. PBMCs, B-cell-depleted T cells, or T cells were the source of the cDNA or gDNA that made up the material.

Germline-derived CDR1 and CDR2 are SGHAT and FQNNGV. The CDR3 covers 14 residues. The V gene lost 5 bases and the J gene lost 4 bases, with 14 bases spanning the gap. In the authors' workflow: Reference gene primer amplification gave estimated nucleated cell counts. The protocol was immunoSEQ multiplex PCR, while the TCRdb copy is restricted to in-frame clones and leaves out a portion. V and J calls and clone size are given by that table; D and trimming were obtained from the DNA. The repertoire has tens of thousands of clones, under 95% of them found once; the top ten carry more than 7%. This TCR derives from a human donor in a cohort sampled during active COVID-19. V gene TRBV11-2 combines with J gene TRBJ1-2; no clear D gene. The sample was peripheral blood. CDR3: CASSPLVGSYGYTF. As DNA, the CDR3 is TGTGCCAGCAGCCCCCTAGTTGGGTCCTATGGCTACACCTTC.